One and the same sample provided the 30 T cell receptor beta chains below, sequenced in a study of blood T cell repertoires in COVID-19. Sequencing used immunoSEQ multiplex PCR; TCRdb keeps in-frame clones, though not all of them. Of 150,000 to 200,000 clones in the sample, around 90% were seen once. Sequencing used peripheral blood. The receptor source for this set is a human donor in a cohort sampled during active COVID-19.

V is TRBV6-5 and J is TRBJ2-7; D uncertain. The length of the CDR3 is 13 residues. V was pared by 3 bases and J by 5 bases, with 11 bases between. Germline-derived CDR1 and CDR2 are MNHEY and SVGAGI. The CDR3 DNA sequence: TGTGCCAGCAGTTATGTAGTTGGAGACGAGCAGTACTTC. Translating gives CASSYVVGDEQYF.

This clone occurred many times. This chain links TRBV15 with TRBJ2-7; 8 bases agree with TRBD2. CDR1 is LNHNV, CDR2 YYDKDF, per germline (reference sequence). With V trimmed by 3 bases and J by 3 bases, 13 bases remained unmatched. This CDR3 comprises 17 residues. CDR3 protein: CATSSRDLAGGNYEQYF. In DNA, the CDR3 is TGTGCCACCAGCAGTAGAGATCTAGCGGGCGGAAACTACGAGCAGTACTTC.

The chain links TRBV12-3 or TRBV12-4 to TRBJ1-1, with D perhaps TRBD1 (5 bases). V was pared by 3 bases and J by 4 bases, with 9 bases between. This CDR3 is 13 amino acids long. The DNA for the CDR3 is TGTGCCAGCAGTTTTTGGGGGGGCACTGAAGCTTTCTTT. Its protein is CASSFWGGTEAFF.

A remark on this clone: This specimen includes other DNA sequences encoding the same CDR3. The CDR3 DNA reads TGCAGTGCTAGCTCGGGACATGAGGCTTTCTTT. Its translation is CSASSGHEAFF. The chain joins TRBV20-1 to TRBJ1-1; possibly TRBD1 for D (6 bases). V dropped 3 bases and J dropped 11 bases, with 13 bases sitting between them. CDR1 is DFQATT, CDR2 SNEGSKA, per germline (reference sequence). The CDR3 spans 11 residues.

The chain couples TRBV4-3 to TRBJ2-1; D is undetermined. The CDR3 has 14 amino acids. The germline gives CDR1 LGHNA, CDR2 YSLEER. V lost 0 bases and J lost 6, with 9 bases in between. This CDR3 reads CASSQDLWANEQFF. CDR3 bases: TGCGCCAGCAGCCAAGATCTTTGGGCCAATGAGCAGTTCTTC.

J is TRBJ2-3 and V is TRBV18; D remains unclear. CDR1 and CDR2 (germline): KGHSH, LQKENI. V was trimmed by 0 bases and J by 5 bases, leaving 6 bases between them. CDR3 length equals 13 residues. In nucleotides, the CDR3 is TGTGCCAGCTCACCACCGGTACAAGATACGCAGTATTTT. This translates into CASSPPVQDTQYF.

The V call is TRBV7-2, the J call TRBJ2-1; the match to TRBD2 covers 10 bases. This CDR3 contains 16 residues. From germline, CDR1 is SGHTA and CDR2 FQGNSA. J lost 6 bases, V lost 6 bases, and 11 bases had no gene match. CDR3 amino acids: CASSQSGTSVANEQFF. The CDR3 coding sequence is TGTGCCAGCAGTCAGAGCGGGACTAGCGTCGCCAATGAGCAGTTCTTC.

The chain employs TRBV18 and TRBJ1-1; 12 bases map to TRBD1. Germline CDR1 and CDR2: KGHSH and LQKENI. This CDR3 is built from 17 residues. After removal of 4 bases from V and 1 base from J, the junction contained 7 bases not matched to a gene. CDR3 bases: TGTGCCAGCTCACGGCTCGGGACAGGGGGCCCGAACACTGAAGCTTTCTTT. This codes for CASSRLGTGGPNTEAFF.

CDR3: CASSLASGSGANVLTF. In DNA, the CDR3 is TGTGCCAGCAGCTTAGCATCGGGGTCTGGGGCCAACGTCCTGACTTTC. The rearrangement links TRBV7-9 to TRBJ2-6; D perhaps matches TRBD2 (5 bases). CDR3 length: 16 amino acids. Germline V gene sequence: CDR1 SEHNR, CDR2 FQNEAQ (reference sequence). V lost 0 bases and J lost 1, with 7 bases in between.

V gene TRBV28 combines with J gene TRBJ2-7; D is uncertain. CDR1 and CDR2 (germline): MDHEN, SYDVKM. Trimming removed 5 bases at V and 6 bases at J, with 8 bases between. This CDR3 contains 11 residues. The CDR3, as DNA: TGTGCCAGCAGTCCTGGCACCGAGCAGTACTTC. This codes for CASSPGTEQYF. Filled out from reference TRBV28 and TRBJ2-7, the complete variable domain reads DVKVTQSSRYLVKRTGEKVFLECVQDMDHENMFWYRQDPGLGLRLIYFSYDVKMKEKGDIPEGYSVSREKKERFSLILESASTNQTSMYLCASSPGTEQYFGPGTRLTVT.

The gene calls are TRBV9 and TRBJ2-2; 8 bases match TRBD2. The CDR3 is 17 residues long. V lost 3 bases and J lost 5; bases outside the gene matches: 12. Germline V lookup: CDR1 SGDLS, CDR2 YYNGEE. CDR3 DNA: TGTGCCAGCAGCGGGGCCGGGACTAGAGAATATACCGGGGAGCTGTTTTTT. Amino acids: CASSGAGTREYTGELFF.

The chain carries TRBV6-6 and TRBJ1-1; no clear D gene. Germline values: CDR1 MNHNY, CDR2 SVGAGI (reference sequence). CDR3 size: 13 residues. Trimming removed 7 bases at V and 1 base at J, with 10 bases between. CDR3 residues: CASNLTPNTEAFF. CDR3 sequence (DNA): TGTGCCAGCAACCTCACACCGAACACTGAAGCTTTCTTT.

This clone occurred once. This sequence joins TRBV3-1 (or the pseudogene TRBV3-2) and TRBJ2-5; TRBD1 matches at 9 bases. The CDR3 contains 13 residues. Germline V gene data show CDR1 as LGHDT and CDR2 as YNNKEL (reference sequence). The ends lost 7 bases at V and 4 bases at J; junction bases unmatched: 4. The CDR3 spells CASTGQGRETQYF. The CDR3 DNA reads TGTGCCAGCACCGGACAGGGGCGAGAGACCCAGTACTTC.

With respect to this clone: Different DNA sequences within this sample yield the same CDR3. The rearrangement links TRBV30 to TRBJ1-1; the D is unclear. With 5 bases removed from V and 6 bases from J, the gap between germline ends came to 10 bases. Germline V gene sequence: CDR1 GTSNPN, CDR2 SVGIG (reference sequence). The CDR3 loop spans 11 amino acids. CDR3 nucleotide sequence: TGTGCCTGGCGACTTGTATCTGAAGCTTTCTTT. This encodes CAWRLVSEAFF.

Details on this clone: In this CDR3 the conserved last residue, phenylalanine or tryptophan, is missing, so a read error is likely. The limits of the CDR3 on the DNA are not certain, so only TCRdb's listed CDR3 is given. The chain recombines TRBV7-6 with TRBJ1-2. The CDR3 has 13 residues if both end residues are counted. Germline V gives CDR1 SGHVS, CDR2 FNYEAQ. The CDR3 here is CASSLDPGGRGDL.

J is TRBJ2-1 and V is TRBV19; no clear D. The CDR3 is made up of 15 amino acids. V was trimmed by 2 bases and J by 3 bases, leaving 11 bases between them. Germline-derived CDR1 and CDR2 are LNHDA and SQIVND (reference sequence). The CDR3 here is CASSIQRVLYNEQFF. In nucleotides, the CDR3 is TGTGCCAGTAGTATACAGCGAGTCCTCTACAATGAGCAGTTCTTC.

The chain is built from TRBV5-1 and TRBJ2-7; D may be TRBD2 (5 bases). CDR1 and CDR2 from the germline V gene are SGHRS and YFSETQ. The V gene lost 4 bases and the J gene lost 3 bases, with 14 bases spanning the gap. The CDR3 length is 14 residues. The CDR3 region has the DNA TGCGCCAGCAGCCCCGTAGCTAGCCTCTACGAGCAGTACTTC. Translating it yields CASSPVASLYEQYF.

The chain joins TRBV24-1 to TRBJ2-3, with D tentatively TRBD1 (6 bases). The CDR3 spans 14 residues. Between the trimmed V and J ends, which lost 6 bases and 3 bases, there was a span of 12 bases. CDR1 is KGHDR and CDR2 is SFDVKD in the germline V gene. The CDR3: CATSNQGNTDTQYF. CDR3 coding DNA: TGTGCCACCAGTAATCAGGGGAATACAGATACGCAGTATTTT.

The V call is TRBV7-2, the J call TRBJ2-3; 8 bases align to TRBD2. V trimming: 5 bases; J trimming: 5 bases; junction bases outside the gene matches: 9. Germline CDR1 reads SGHTA; CDR2 reads FQGNSA. The CDR3 runs to 15 residues. CDR3 amino acids: CASSVRGGEGDTQYF. The CDR3 DNA reads as TGTGCCAGCAGCGTTCGGGGGGGAGAGGGAGATACGCAGTATTTT.

Remarks on this clone: At one boundary the junction diverges from the germline segment, which might be a read error. The V gene is TRBV4-3, the J gene TRBJ2-6; possible D gene TRBD1, 6 bases. Germline V CDR1 and CDR2: LGHNA, YSLEER. The CDR3 is 16 amino acids. The CDR3 here is CVSSQFTGSGANVLTF. CDR3 sequence (DNA): TGCGTCAGCAGCCAGTTCACAGGGTCTGGGGCCAACGTCCTGACTTTC.

V gene TRBV14 combines with J gene TRBJ2-2; the D is unclear. The CDR3 runs 13 residues. The V and J ends lost 4 bases and 2 bases respectively, with 5 bases between them. Germline V gives CDR1 SGHDN, CDR2 FVKESK. In DNA, the CDR3 is TGTGCCAGCAGCCGCGTAAACACCGGGGAGCTGTTTTTT. Amino acids: CASSRVNTGELFF.

This clone was recorded only once. The rearrangement joins TRBV13 to TRBJ1-2; 8 bases are a match to TRBD1. Germline CDR1 PRHDT, CDR2 FYEKMQ (reference sequence). CDR3 length equals 13 residues. V gave up 3 bases and J gave up 7 bases; unmatched junction bases: 4. CDR3 sequence (DNA): TGTGCCAGCAGCTTCAGGGGGCGAGGTGGCTACACCTTC. It specifies CASSFRGRGGYTF.

The genes are TRBV15 and TRBJ2-5; perhaps TRBD1 as D (5 bases). The V end lost 3 bases, the J end lost 2 bases, and 16 bases lay between the germline ends. The CDR3 loop spans 16 amino acids. Per the germline V gene, CDR1 is LNHNV and CDR2 is YYDKDF (reference sequence). The CDR3 region has the DNA TGTGCCACCAGCAGTTTTGGGGCACAGACACAAGAGACCCAGTACTTC. Protein sequence: CATSSFGAQTQETQYF.

The rearrangement joins TRBV5-5 to TRBJ1-3; no clear D gene. The germline V gene has CDR1 SGHKS and CDR2 YYEKEE (reference sequence). The V end lost 2 bases, the J end lost 4 bases, and 10 bases lay between the germline ends. This CDR3 contains 14 residues. The chain's CDR3 is CASSFAEEGNTIYF. The DNA for the CDR3 is TGTGCCAGCAGCTTTGCGGAGGAGGGAAACACCATATATTTT.

This clone was recorded only once. V gene TRBV30 combines with J gene TRBJ2-5; D unclear. The CDR3 spans 12 residues. V lost 2 bases, J lost 2 bases, and 6 bases lay in between. The germline V gene encodes CDR1 GTSNPN and CDR2 SVGIG (reference sequence). Written as DNA, the CDR3 is TGTGCCTGGAGTCAGGAACAAGAGACCCAGTACTTC. As protein: CAWSQEQETQYF. Using reference TRBV30 and TRBJ2-5 for the parts outside the CDR3, the full variable domain is SQTIHQWPATLVQPVGSPLSLECTVEGTSNPNLYWYRQAAGRGLQLLFYSVGIGQISSEVPQNLSASRPQDRQFILSSKKLLLSDSGFYLCAWSQEQETQYFGPGTRLLVL.

This rearrangement joins TRBV11-2 to TRBJ1-2; D is perhaps TRBD1 (6 bases). The germline CDR1 and CDR2 sequences are SGHAT and FQNNGV. The CDR3 extends over 13 amino acids. V was pared by 5 bases and J by 4 bases, with 11 bases between. The CDR3, as DNA: TGTGCCAGCAGCCGAAGAGGGGGCTATGGCTACACCTTC. Its protein is CASSRRGGYGYTF.

V gene TRBV15 combines with J gene TRBJ2-1; 9 nucleotides agree with TRBD2. CDR1 and CDR2 from the germline V gene are LNHNV and YYDKDF (reference sequence). This CDR3 region has 16 residues. Unmatched junction bases numbered 10, after V lost 1 base and J lost 9 bases. CDR3 sequence (DNA): TGTGCCACCAGCAGAGGTCCAGCGGGAGGTTCGGCTGAGCAGTTCTTC. Translating gives CATSRGPAGGSAEQFF. Looking up the rest from reference TRBV15 and TRBJ2-1 gives the full variable domain: DAMVIQNPRYQVTQFGKPVTLSCSQTLNHNVMYWYQQKSSQAPKLLFHYYDKDFNNEADTPDNFQSRRPNTSFCFLDIRSPGLGDTAMYLCATSRGPAGGSAEQFFGPGTRLTVL.

The gene calls are TRBV11-2 and TRBJ2-7, with TRBD1 matching over 9 bases. The CDR3 loop spans 16 amino acids. The germline V gene has CDR1 SGHAT and CDR2 FQNNGV. The J segment lost 2 bases and the V segment lost 3 bases, leaving 8 bases of the junction unmatched. CDR3 DNA: TGTGCCAGCAGCTTGACAGGACAGGGGTATCCCTACGAGCAGTACTTC. This sequence encodes CASSLTGQGYPYEQYF.

This clone has a single count. J is TRBJ1-3 and V is TRBV18; no clear D. This CDR3 has 17 amino acids. V was cut by 0 bases and J by 0 bases, with 12 bases left in between. CDR1 is KGHSH, CDR2 LQKENI, per germline. The CDR3 nucleotides read TGTGCCAGCTCACCACCTAACCCTATTATCTCTGGAAACACCATATATTTT. Its translation: CASSPPNPIISGNTIYF. Complete variable domain (other parts from reference TRBV18 and TRBJ1-3): NAGVMQNPRHLVRRRGQEARLRCSPMKGHSHVYWYRQLPEEGLKFMVYLQKENIIDESGMPKERFSAEFPKEGPSILRIQQVVRGDSAAYFCASSPPNPIISGNTIYFGEGSWLTVV.

The V call is TRBV5-1, the J call TRBJ2-1, with 11 bases that match TRBD2. The CDR3 covers 16 residues. CDR1 and CDR2 (germline): SGHRS, YFSETQ. Trimming took 0 bases from V and 6 from J; bases not matched to a gene: 5. The CDR3 nucleotides read TGCGCCAGCAGCTTGGCCGGTCTAGCGGGAGGCAATGAGCAGTTCTTC. Protein sequence: CASSLAGLAGGNEQFF.